This T cell receptor (beta chain) came from a study of blood T cells in healthy people across ages. The study, taken as a whole, reports: Older age coincided with a roughly linear decline in TCR beta diversity per million T cells. Diversity figures derived from one million T cells were judged to underestimate the true value.

The second PCR ran roughly 6 to 11 cycles with a sample-barcoded 5' primer and J-beta primers. MiXCR was run by TCRdb on the 5' RACE reads, yielding one entry per CDR3 protein. Of 800,000 or so distinct CDR3 sequences listed, about 45% are singletons. V was cut by 0 bases and J by 3 bases, with 12 bases left in between. CDR3 length: 16 residues. Concerning this clonotype itself: Its matching antigen is unknown.

This clonotype originated in an elderly man in good health. The sequenced sample was blood. V and J are TRBV12-3 or TRBV12-4 and TRBJ1-5; D is uncertain. The CDR3 spells CASSLAAGVANQPQHF. The CDR3 nucleotides read TGTGCCAGCAGTTTAGCGGCCGGGGTGGCCAATCAGCCCCAGCATTTT.